This is a list of T cell receptor beta chains from one sample in a study of cytomegalovirus exposure and HLA in healthy donors. TCRdb keeps only in-frame clones here, not all; method: immunoSEQ multiplex PCR. This sample has around 120,000 clones, with over 65% found just once. Sequencing input: PBMCs. Every receptor here comes from a woman in her thirties or forties in good health and CMV-seropositive. Both conserved end residues are trimmed from each CDR3. A D gene is named only where the DNA matches it firmly. A clone size is listed for some rows: how often the clone was seen (once, few, many), or a class if it is expanded.

v_gene	d_gene	j_gene	len	abundance	CDR3aa
TRBV4-1	TRBD2	TRBJ2-1	19	-	ASSQPGLAGGYSSSYNEQF
TRBV7-8	TRBD1	TRBJ1-4	14	-	ASSLEGPAGGGKLF
TRBV19	TRBD1	TRBJ2-2	14	-	ASSPGDRLNTGELF
TRBV5-1	-	-	11	-	ASSPRAGNTIY
TRBV27	-	TRBJ1-5	14	-	ASSPDRPYSNQPQH
TRBV10-1	TRBD2	TRBJ2-1	11	-	ASTGGPGNEQF
TRBV30	-	TRBJ2-1	14	once	AWTPSPPDILDEQF
TRBV6-5	-	TRBJ1-5	13	-	ASIHGGDSNQPQH
TRBV9	TRBD1	TRBJ2-5	20	-	ASSVERRDSCFCYLAQETQY
TRBV5-1	-	TRBJ1-2	12	-	ASSPGRGEVGYT
TRBV5-6	-	TRBJ2-7	9	-	ASSLFIEQY
TRBV6-1	-	TRBJ1-1	10	few	ATPDTNTEAF
TRBV6-5	TRBD1	TRBJ1-2	12	once	ASSRTGGLYGYT
TRBV5-4	TRBD1	TRBJ1-1	11	-	ASSSDPGQGSF
TRBV7-8	TRBD1	TRBJ1-5	13	-	ASTSDRGKSQPQH
TRBV2	TRBD2	TRBJ2-1	13	-	ASNPLAGGLNEQF
TRBV19	-	TRBJ2-5	8	once	SGVKETQY
TRBV5-1	-	TRBJ1-2	11	-	ASSFNSEYGYT
TRBV6-1	TRBD2	TRBJ2-1	12	-	ASRLAGGINEQF
TRBV4-3	TRBD2	TRBJ2-3	16	few	ASSQEVQAGGPTDTQY
TRBV5-6	-	TRBJ1-2	11	-	ASSPPVNYGYT
TRBV29-1	TRBD1	TRBJ1-1	12	-	SARTGELNTEAF
TRBV7-8	-	TRBJ1-2	11	-	ASSRGRGYGYT
TRBV6-5	-	TRBJ2-1	10	-	ASRPRPNEQF
TRBV5-4	-	TRBJ1-4	13	-	ASSLGGSGNEKLF
TRBV19	-	TRBJ1-5	10	-	ASSLGGQPQH
TRBV4-3	-	TRBJ2-7	10	-	ASSQDRNEQY
TRBV29-1	TRBD2	TRBJ2-5	12	-	STAGGRVGETQY
TRBV5-1	TRBD1	TRBJ1-1	13	once	ASSLGQAMSTEAF
TRBV5-1	TRBD2	TRBJ2-3	13	once	ASSFSGSSTDTQY
TRBV7-2	-	TRBJ1-6	13	once	ASSSSTVSNSPLH
TRBV5-6	TRBD2	TRBJ2-3	15	-	ASSSLSLAGDTDTQY
TRBV18	TRBD1	TRBJ2-1	14	-	ASSPAGTGLHNEQF
TRBV29-1	TRBD2	TRBJ2-3	14	once	SVLDSGRVSTDTQY
TRBV5-6	-	TRBJ2-3	12	-	ASSSGLNTDTQY